This T cell receptor beta chain emerged from a study of T cell repertoires in cytomegalovirus infection. This CDR3 comprises 13 residues. Germline values: CDR1 LNHDA, CDR2 SQIVND (reference sequence). The V end was cut by 7 bases, the J end by 0 bases, with 9 bases between. In TCRdb, the reads were re-called with MiXCR into one record per CDR3 protein. The repertoire holds roughly 760,000 distinct CDR3 sequences, with about 40% as singletons. The TCR was taken from a human donor in good health (CMV status not recorded). Some clones in this sample may be carry-over from other donors' samples. The V and J genes are TRBV19 and TRBJ2-5; D unresolved. Sequencing was carried out using PBMCs. The DNA for the CDR3 is TGTGCCAGTAACTCTCGGTACCAAGAGACCCAGTACTTC. Protein sequence: CASNSRYQETQYF.